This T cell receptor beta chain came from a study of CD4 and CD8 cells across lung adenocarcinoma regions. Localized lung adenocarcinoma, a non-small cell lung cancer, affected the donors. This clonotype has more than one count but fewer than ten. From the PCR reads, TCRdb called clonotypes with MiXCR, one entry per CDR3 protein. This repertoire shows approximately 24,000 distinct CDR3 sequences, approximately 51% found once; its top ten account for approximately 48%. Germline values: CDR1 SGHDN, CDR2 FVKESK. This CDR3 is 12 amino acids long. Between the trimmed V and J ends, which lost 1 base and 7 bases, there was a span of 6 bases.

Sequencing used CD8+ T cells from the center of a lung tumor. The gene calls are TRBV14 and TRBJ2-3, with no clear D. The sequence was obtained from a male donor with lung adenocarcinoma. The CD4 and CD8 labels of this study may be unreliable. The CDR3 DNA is TGTGCCAGCAGCCAAGGGCGATATACGCAGTATTTT. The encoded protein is CASSQGRYTQYF.